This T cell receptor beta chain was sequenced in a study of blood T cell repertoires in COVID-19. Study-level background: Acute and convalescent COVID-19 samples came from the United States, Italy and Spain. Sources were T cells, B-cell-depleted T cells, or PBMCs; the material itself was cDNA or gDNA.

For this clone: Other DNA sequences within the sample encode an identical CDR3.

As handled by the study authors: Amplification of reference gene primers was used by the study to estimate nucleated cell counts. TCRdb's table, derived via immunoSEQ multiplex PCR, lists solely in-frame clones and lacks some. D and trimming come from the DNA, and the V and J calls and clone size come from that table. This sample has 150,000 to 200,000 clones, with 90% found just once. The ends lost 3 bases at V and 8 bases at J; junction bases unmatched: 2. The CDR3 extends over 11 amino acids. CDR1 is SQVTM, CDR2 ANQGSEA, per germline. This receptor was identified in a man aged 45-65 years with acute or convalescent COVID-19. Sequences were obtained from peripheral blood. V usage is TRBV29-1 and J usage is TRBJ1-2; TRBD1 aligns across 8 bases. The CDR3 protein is CSVEDRVGYTF. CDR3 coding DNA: TGCAGCGTTGAGGACAGGGTCGGCTACACCTTC.